A single sample is the source of the 30 T cell receptor beta chains below, sequenced in a study of cytomegalovirus exposure and HLA in healthy donors. Primers included in the PCR were 60 Vbeta and 13 Jbeta primers. Method: immunoSEQ multiplex PCR; TCRdb's copy keeps in-frame clones and lacks some. This sample has roughly 100,000 clones, with about 69% found just once. Sequenced sample: PBMCs. These receptors all come from a human donor in good health.

J is TRBJ2-7 and V is TRBV11-1, with D maybe TRBD2 (5 bases). Germline V gene lookup returns CDR1 SGHAT and CDR2 FQDESV (reference sequence). With 1 base removed from V and 5 bases from J, the gap between germline ends came to 12 bases. This CDR3 is 14 amino acids long. CDR3 nucleotide sequence: TGTGCCAGCAGCTTAGGCGGGTTAACGAACGAGCAGTACTTC. It encodes CASSLGGLTNEQYF.

J is TRBJ1-2 and V is TRBV19, with a possible D match to TRBD1 (5 bases). Trimming took 6 bases from V and 4 from J, leaving 18 bases between them. Germline V lookup: CDR1 LNHDA, CDR2 SQIVND (reference sequence). The CDR3 has 15 residues. This chain's CDR3 is CASSPRLTVFYGYTF. CDR3 nucleotides: TGTGCCAGTAGCCCGCGTTTGACAGTTTTCTATGGCTACACCTTC.

This clone was detected only a few times. The chain joins TRBV6-1 to TRBJ1-5, with D possibly being TRBD1 (5 bases). CDR1 MNHNS and CDR2 SASEGT come from the germline V gene. This CDR3 has 15 amino acids. V was shortened by 2 bases and J by 4 bases, with 12 bases between the two germline ends. CDR3 region: CASSESRGKNQPQHF. The CDR3 coding sequence is TGTGCCAGCAGTGAATCTCGGGGGAAAAATCAGCCCCAGCATTTT.

This clone was recorded a few times. This chain links TRBV7-8 with TRBJ2-7; possible D gene TRBD1, 5 bases. Looked up from germline, CDR1 is SGHVS and CDR2 is FQNEAQ. Trimming stripped 3 bases from V and 0 bases from J, with 15 bases between. This CDR3 comprises 16 residues. CDR3 sequence (DNA): TGTGCCAGCAGCTTGGGGCCCTTAGGAGACTCCTACGAGCAGTACTTC. Translating gives CASSLGPLGDSYEQYF.

The J gene is TRBJ2-1, the V gene TRBV27, with TRBD2 matching over 12 bases. The trim removed 5 bases at V and 9 bases at J, leaving 11 bases unmatched. CDR1 is MNHEY, CDR2 SMNVEV, per germline (reference sequence). This CDR3 has 16 residues. CDR3 DNA: TGTGCCAGCAGTCCACCCTCTAGCGGGAGGGCCGGTGAGCAGTTCTTC. Protein sequence: CASSPPSSGRAGEQFF.

The chain has TRBV2 and TRBJ2-1, with TRBD2 matching over 11 bases. With 6 bases clipped from V and 0 bases from J, the junction kept 10 bases outside the gene matches. CDR1 SNHLY and CDR2 FYNNEI come from the germline V gene. CDR3 length equals 18 residues. This CDR3 is CASRGGTSGFSSYNEQFF. DNA for the CDR3: TGTGCCAGCAGGGGCGGGACTAGCGGTTTTAGCTCCTACAATGAGCAGTTCTTC.

J is TRBJ2-1 and V is TRBV19, with 15 bases lining up with TRBD2. The CDR3 has 15 amino acids. The junction had 10 bases not matched to a gene; V was cut back by 7 bases and J by 12 bases. Germline CDR1 and CDR2: LNHDA and SQIVND (reference sequence). The CDR3 spells CASKPGTSGRSGQFF. Here the CDR3 DNA reads TGTGCCAGTAAACCCGGGACTAGCGGGAGGAGTGGGCAGTTCTTC.

The V gene is TRBV30, the J gene TRBJ2-3; 7 bases align to TRBD2. V was pared by 0 bases and J by 8 bases, with 8 bases of the junction left unmatched. Germline V gene sequence: CDR1 GTSNPN, CDR2 SVGIG (reference sequence). CDR3 length equals 14 residues. Here the CDR3 DNA reads TGTGCCTGGAGTGTGGCCAGCGGGAAGGGTACGCAGTATTTT. Its translation is CAWSVASGKGTQYF.

The chain has TRBV10-3 and TRBJ2-7; D is perhaps TRBD2 (5 bases). CDR3 length equals 13 residues. Germline V gene lookup returns CDR1 ENHRY and CDR2 SYGVKD. V lost 3 bases and J lost 0, with 6 bases in between. The CDR3: CAISDGISYEQYF. The CDR3 DNA is TGTGCCATCAGTGACGGGATCTCCTACGAGCAGTACTTC.

As DNA, the CDR3 is TGCGCCAGCAGCACCGGACAGGGGGACTATGGCTACACCTTC. Protein sequence: CASSTGQGDYGYTF. V gene TRBV4-1 combines with J gene TRBJ1-2; 10 bases map to TRBD1. The V gene's germline CDR1 is MGHRA and CDR2 YSYEKL. The CDR3 length is 14 residues. The V segment lost 5 bases and the J segment 3 bases; nucleotides outside the gene matches: 3.

The J gene is TRBJ2-1, the V gene TRBV11-3; 13 bases fit TRBD2. The CDR3 spans 16 residues. With V trimmed by 0 bases and J by 7 bases, 3 bases remained unmatched. CDR1 is SGHNT and CDR2 is YENEEA in the germline V gene. The CDR3 sequence: CASSLETSGRRNEQFF. The CDR3 DNA sequence: TGTGCCAGCAGCTTAGAGACTAGCGGGAGGCGGAATGAGCAGTTCTTC.

The rearrangement joins TRBV7-8 to TRBJ2-5; D call uncertain. The end of the DNA is better explained by TRBJ2-7, so the J call may be wrong. The CDR3 contains 17 residues. The germline V gene has CDR1 SGHVS and CDR2 FQNEAQ. Here the CDR3 DNA reads TGTGCCAGCAGCTCCCAAGCGCTACCGGTCTTTACCTACGAGCAGTACTTC. It specifies CASSSQALPVFTYEQYF.

The gene calls are TRBV19 and TRBJ2-5, with TRBD1 matching 7 bases. CDR1 and CDR2 from the germline V gene are LNHDA and SQIVND (reference sequence). J was trimmed by 3 bases and V by 6 bases; bases with no gene match: 10. This CDR3 spans 15 amino acids. The CDR3 is CASRPPGTAKETQYF. Here the CDR3 DNA reads TGTGCCAGTAGGCCCCCCGGGACAGCGAAAGAGACCCAGTACTTC.

This chain joins TRBV30 and TRBJ2-7; tentative D call: TRBD2 (6 bases). CDR1 and CDR2 from the germline V gene are GTSNPN and SVGIG (reference sequence). CDR3 length: 13 amino acids. Trimming removed 3 bases from V and 1 base from J, with 10 bases in between. CDR3 coding DNA: TGTGCCTGGAGGCGGGGTGCTTCCTACGAGCAGTACTTC. Protein: CAWRRGASYEQYF.

This clone has a handful of counts. The CDR3 protein is CASRRDFEQFF. CDR3 sequence (DNA): TGTGCCAGCAGACGGGACTTCGAGCAGTTCTTC. The chain has TRBV7-8 and TRBJ2-1, with D tentatively TRBD2 (6 bases). Germline V gene sequence: CDR1 SGHVS, CDR2 FQNEAQ. CDR3 size: 11 residues. Trimming removed 6 bases from V and 10 bases from J, with 10 bases in between.

The V and J genes are TRBV13 and TRBJ1-1, with a possible D match to TRBD1 (5 bases). V was shortened by 6 bases and J by 6 bases, with 17 bases between the two germline ends. There are 14 residues in the CDR3. The V gene's germline CDR1 is PRHDT and CDR2 FYEKMQ (reference sequence). The CDR3 loop reads CASSPPTGDPEAFF. The CDR3 DNA is TGTGCCAGCAGTCCTCCCACGGGGGATCCTGAAGCTTTCTTT.

This chain joins TRBV5-1 and TRBJ1-5, with 8 positions matching TRBD1. This CDR3 has 16 amino acids. V lost 4 bases and J lost 3; bases outside the gene matches: 9. Germline lookup yields CDR1 SGHRS and CDR2 YFSETQ. The CDR3 region is CASSPGPTGANQPQHF. In nucleotides, the CDR3 is TGCGCCAGCAGCCCCGGCCCGACAGGGGCCAATCAGCCCCAGCATTTT.

This clone was picked up a small number of times. The V and J genes are TRBV29-1 and TRBJ2-2; no definite D call. The V gene's germline CDR1 is SQVTM and CDR2 ANQGSEA. The CDR3 is made up of 12 amino acids. V lost 4 bases and J lost 2, with 5 bases in between. CDR3 sequence: CSVGHNTGELFF. The DNA of the CDR3 is TGCAGCGTTGGGCACAACACCGGGGAGCTGTTTTTT.

The rearrangement uses TRBV27 and TRBJ2-7; 8 nucleotides line up with TRBD1. This CDR3 has 14 amino acids. The germline V gene encodes CDR1 MNHEY and CDR2 SMNVEV (reference sequence). After removal of 3 bases from V and 0 bases from J, the junction contained 1 base not matched to a gene. CDR3 loop: CASSFDRGSYEQYF. The CDR3 DNA reads TGTGCCAGCAGTTTCGACAGGGGCTCCTACGAGCAGTACTTC.

J is TRBJ2-7 and V is TRBV5-1; 11 nucleotides agree with TRBD1. The CDR3 totals 15 residues. V lost 4 bases, J lost 3 bases, and 6 bases stayed unmatched. The germline gives CDR1 SGHRS, CDR2 YFSETQ. In nucleotides, the CDR3 is TGCGCCAGCAGCCAAGGGGGGACAGGGGGCTACGAGCAGTACTTC. Residues: CASSQGGTGGYEQYF.

This clone was picked up a small number of times. The chain uses TRBV11-2 and TRBJ2-2, with a tentative D call TRBD2 (5 bases). Per the germline V gene, CDR1 is SGHAT and CDR2 is FQNNGV. The CDR3 has 15 amino acids. V was pared by 2 bases and J by 2 bases, with 9 bases between. CDR3 DNA: TGTGCCAGCAGCTTAAGGCGGGTTAACACCGGGGAGCTGTTTTTT. This gives the protein CASSLRRVNTGELFF.

V and J are TRBV6-1 and TRBJ1-5; D uncertain. The CDR3 consists of 13 residues. Trimming pared 5 bases from V and 2 bases from J, leaving 7 bases between. The V gene's germline CDR1 is MNHNS and CDR2 SASEGT. The CDR3 sequence: CASSLDGNQPQHF. The CDR3 nucleotides are TGTGCCAGCAGTTTAGATGGCAATCAGCCCCAGCATTTT.

This sequence joins TRBV6-1 and TRBJ2-1; D might be TRBD1 (6 bases). The V end lost 8 bases, the J end lost 7 bases, and 18 bases lay between the germline ends. The CDR3 runs to 14 residues. Germline assignment: CDR1 MNHNS and CDR2 SASEGT. The DNA for the CDR3 is TGTGCCAGCGGAGACAGGTACTGGATGAATGAGCAGTTCTTC. This codes for CASGDRYWMNEQFF.

The chain links TRBV30 to TRBJ2-7; TRBD2 might be the D (7 bases). There are 14 residues in the CDR3. V lost 2 bases to trimming and J lost 2 bases, with 13 bases between them. CDR1 GTSNPN and CDR2 SVGIG come from the germline V gene (reference sequence). The CDR3 nucleotides read TGTGCCTGGAGTTTTATAGGGGGGGCCTACGAGCAGTACTTC. This translates into CAWSFIGGAYEQYF.

In regard to this clone: This CDR3 fails to terminate in the conserved phenylalanine or tryptophan, so it likely reflects a read error. The DNA is left out, because the CDR3 cannot be placed on it with certainty; the CDR3 is given as TCRdb lists it. V and J are TRBV7-9 and TRBJ2-7; TRBD1, the D gene given by the table, was not confirmed from the DNA. The CDR3 is made up of 9 amino acids, end residues included. From germline, CDR1 is SEHNR and CDR2 FQNEAQ (reference sequence). CDR3 region: CASSLGGPL.

The rearrangement uses TRBV7-9 and TRBJ2-5; 7 bases are a match to TRBD1. Matching the DNA end better, TRBJ2-7 makes the J call doubtful. This CDR3 spans 13 amino acids. Germline CDR1 reads SEHNR; CDR2 reads FQNEAQ (reference sequence). The CDR3 coding sequence is TGTGCCAGCAGCTGGGACAGCTCCTACGAGCAGTACTTC. It translates to CASSWDSSYEQYF.

The rearrangement joins TRBV19 to TRBJ2-2; maybe TRBD1 (6 bases). This CDR3 is 15 amino acids long. Trimming removed 5 bases at V and 4 bases at J, with 14 bases between. CDR1 is LNHDA and CDR2 is SQIVND in the germline V gene (reference sequence). Here the CDR3 DNA reads TGTGCCAGTAGTTTACAGGGTTGGGGCACCGGGGAGCTGTTTTTT. Translated: CASSLQGWGTGELFF.

This clone was counted once. This chain connects TRBV30 to TRBJ1-6, with D tentatively TRBD1 (6 bases). Between the trimmed V and J ends, which lost 0 bases and 9 bases, there was a span of 9 bases. The CDR3 is made up of 13 amino acids. In germline, CDR1 is GTSNPN, CDR2 SVGIG (reference sequence). In nucleotides, the CDR3 is TGTGCCTGGAGTGTACAGGGAGTTTCACCCCTCCACTTT. Protein: CAWSVQGVSPLHF.

This clone appeared a few times. Written as DNA, the CDR3 is TGTGCCTGGAGCCCCCAGTTCACCGGGGAGCTGTTTTTT. This encodes CAWSPQFTGELFF. The chain uses TRBV30 and TRBJ2-2, with D unclear. CDR1 GTSNPN and CDR2 SVGIG come from the germline V gene (reference sequence). This CDR3 spans 13 amino acids. The ends were cut back, 3 bases at V and 4 bases at J, with 9 bases in the middle.

The V gene is TRBV28, the J gene TRBJ2-7; D may be TRBD2 (5 bases). The V gene lost 3 bases and the J gene lost 2 bases, with 17 bases spanning the gap. There are 16 residues in the CDR3. Germline-derived CDR1 and CDR2 are MDHEN and SYDVKM. CDR3 in DNA: TGTGCCAGCAGTTTCCCCGCGGGCAGCCAGACCTACGAGCAGTACTTC. Amino acids: CASSFPAGSQTYEQYF.